The 20 T cell receptor beta chains reported below all come from one sample, sequenced in a study of control samples from healthy donors and cancer patients. This table comes from immunoSEQ multiplex PCR, and its TCRdb copy is limited to in-frame clones, with some not included. The data contain about 150,000 clones, around nine tenths of them seen just once; the ten biggest clones take up around 1.6%. Sequencing input: blood. Source of these receptors: a young man in good health.

The chain has TRBV6-5 and TRBJ1-2, with 10 bases aligning to TRBD1. Germline V gene lookup returns CDR1 MNHEY and CDR2 SVGAGI. The CDR3 has 15 residues. V lost 5 bases to trimming and J lost 4 bases; unmatched junction nucleotides: 7. The CDR3 DNA follows: TGTGCCAGCAGTATCGAGGGACAGGGGCCCTATGGCTACACCTTC. It encodes CASSIEGQGPYGYTF.

V and J are TRBV6-2 or TRBV6-3 and TRBJ1-4; D may be TRBD1 (5 bases). The CDR3 spans 14 residues. Germline V gene sequence: CDR1 MNHEY, CDR2 SVGEGT. Trimming stripped 1 base from V and 6 bases from J, with 9 bases between. The CDR3 DNA sequence: TGTGCCAGCAGTTACTTGCAGGGCGATGAAAAACTGTTTTTT. The encoded protein is CASSYLQGDEKLFF.

This clone has a single count. CDR3 protein: CASSPGTAYEQYF. CDR3 bases: TGTGCCAGCAGTCCTGGGACCGCCTACGAGCAGTACTTC. The gene calls are TRBV27 and TRBJ2-7, with D tentatively TRBD1 or TRBD2 (5 bases each). This CDR3 spans 13 amino acids. From germline, CDR1 is MNHEY and CDR2 SMNVEV (reference sequence). Trimming stripped 5 bases from V and 2 bases from J, with 10 bases between.

This chain connects TRBV19 to TRBJ2-1, with 8 nucleotides matching TRBD1. Trimming took 6 bases from V and 4 from J; bases not matched to a gene: 8. The CDR3 is 15 amino acids. The germline V gene has CDR1 LNHDA and CDR2 SQIVND (reference sequence). The CDR3 DNA reads TGTGCCAGTAGCTTGCCGGGACAGGCTTACAATGAGCAGTTCTTC. This encodes CASSLPGQAYNEQFF.

J is TRBJ2-2 and V is TRBV4-1; D is tentatively TRBD1 or TRBD2 (6 bases each). Trimming took 1 base from V and 2 from J, leaving 11 bases between them. Germline V lookup: CDR1 MGHRA, CDR2 YSYEKL. CDR3 size: 16 residues. The CDR3 nucleotides are TGCGCCAGCAGCCAAGGCCGGGGGCTAAACACCGGGGAGCTGTTTTTT. This sequence encodes CASSQGRGLNTGELFF.

This clone was counted a single time. The chain uses TRBV7-9 and TRBJ2-1, with D possibly being TRBD1 (6 bases). CDR3 length equals 16 residues. Trimming took off 1 base at V and 3 bases at J, with 13 bases between the two ends. CDR1 and CDR2 from the germline V gene are SEHNR and FQNEAQ (reference sequence). The CDR3: CASSLVLAGDYNEQFF. The CDR3 DNA is TGTGCCAGCAGCTTAGTCCTCGCAGGGGACTACAATGAGCAGTTCTTC.

The V gene is TRBV5-5, the J gene TRBJ1-4; 8 nucleotides match TRBD1. The V segment lost 5 bases and the J segment 12 bases; nucleotides outside the gene matches: 21. Germline CDR1 reads SGHKS; CDR2 reads YYEKEE (reference sequence). CDR3 length: 17 amino acids. CDR3 region: CASRVYYPGQVIDELFF. The DNA for the CDR3 is TGTGCCAGCAGAGTATATTACCCGGGACAGGTAATTGATGAACTGTTTTTT.

The rearrangement links TRBV24-1 to TRBJ1-4, with D uncertain. The germline V gene has CDR1 KGHDR and CDR2 SFDVKD. The CDR3 totals 15 residues. V lost 4 bases and J lost 5, with 13 bases in between. CDR3 amino acids: CATSEGREINEKLFF. DNA for the CDR3: TGTGCCACCAGTGAGGGTCGGGAAATCAATGAAAAACTGTTTTTT.

The chain joins TRBV6-2 or TRBV6-3 to TRBJ1-1; D is unresolved. V lost 6 bases and J 2 bases, leaving 10 bases between the germline ends. Germline CDR1 and CDR2: MNHEY and SVGEGT. The length of the CDR3 is 13 residues. Written as DNA, the CDR3 is TGTGCCAGCAGCCCGACAAGAAACACTGAAGCTTTCTTT. This encodes CASSPTRNTEAFF.

This chain joins TRBV28 and TRBJ2-1, with D uncertain. Germline CDR1 MDHEN, CDR2 SYDVKM. This CDR3 comprises 14 residues. V was cut by 4 bases and J by 6 bases, with 13 bases left in between. The CDR3 loop is CASSWRGPPNEQFF. For the CDR3, the DNA is TGTGCCAGCAGTTGGCGTGGACCACCCAATGAGCAGTTCTTC.

J is TRBJ2-7 and V is TRBV20-1; D is ambiguous. V lost 3 bases and J lost 4, with 7 bases in between. The CDR3 contains 11 residues. The germline V gene encodes CDR1 DFQATT and CDR2 SNEGSKA (reference sequence). In nucleotides, the CDR3 is TGCAGTGCTAGGCAGGCGTACGAGCAGTACTTC. Amino acids: CSARQAYEQYF.

The chain combines TRBV3-1 (or the pseudogene TRBV3-2) with TRBJ1-2, with D possibly being TRBD1 (6 bases). CDR3 length: 16 residues. The V gene's germline CDR1 is LGHDT and CDR2 YNNKEL (reference sequence). V shed 0 bases and J shed 5 bases, with 16 bases lying between them. CDR3 bases: TGTGCCAGCAGCCAAGATAGTAGGGGGGAACTATATGGCTACACCTTC. It codes for CASSQDSRGELYGYTF.

The V gene is TRBV28, the J gene TRBJ2-2; tentatively, D is TRBD1 or TRBD2 (5 bases each). This CDR3 spans 15 amino acids. V lost 4 bases, J lost 1 base, and 10 bases lay in between. Germline CDR1 and CDR2: MDHEN and SYDVKM. The CDR3 protein is CASSWDQRNTGELFF. The DNA of the CDR3 is TGTGCCAGCAGTTGGGACCAACGGAACACCGGGGAGCTGTTTTTT.

The V call is TRBV5-5, the J call TRBJ1-1; no clear D. Looked up from germline, CDR1 is SGHKS and CDR2 is YYEKEE (reference sequence). Trimming took 3 bases from V and 1 from J, leaving 13 bases between them. This CDR3 region has 15 residues. The CDR3 spells CASSSRIGKNTEAFF. CDR3 bases: TGTGCCAGCAGCTCGAGGATTGGTAAGAACACTGAAGCTTTCTTT.

The rearrangement joins TRBV18 to TRBJ1-5, with 9 bases lining up with TRBD1. V was pared by 2 bases and J by 1 base, with 9 bases of the junction left unmatched. CDR1 and CDR2 (germline): KGHSH, LQKENI. CDR3 length: 18 amino acids. Here the CDR3 DNA reads TGTGCCAGCTCACCATTGGGACAGGGAAGCGGGAGCAATCAGCCCCAGCATTTT. This encodes CASSPLGQGSGSNQPQHF. Based on the CDR3 plus reference TRBV18 and TRBJ1-5, the full variable domain is NAGVMQNPRHLVRRRGQEARLRCSPMKGHSHVYWYRQLPEEGLKFMVYLQKENIIDESGMPKERFSAEFPKEGPSILRIQQVVRGDSAAYFCASSPLGQGSGSNQPQHFGDGTRLSIL.

The V and J genes are TRBV30 and TRBJ2-7, with D perhaps matching TRBD1 or TRBD2 (6 bases each). Trimming pared 0 bases from V and 3 bases from J, leaving 15 bases between. In germline, CDR1 is GTSNPN, CDR2 SVGIG (reference sequence). The CDR3 has 15 residues. CDR3 region: CAWSVSGASHYEQYF. The CDR3 coding sequence is TGTGCCTGGAGTGTTTCGGGGGCGTCCCACTACGAGCAGTACTTC.

The V gene is TRBV5-5, the J gene TRBJ1-1; D gene uncertain. Trimming stripped 1 base from V and 2 bases from J, with 9 bases between. From germline, CDR1 is SGHKS and CDR2 YYEKEE (reference sequence). The CDR3 runs to 14 residues. The CDR3 region is CASSLMLGNTEAFF. CDR3 sequence (DNA): TGTGCCAGCAGCTTGATGTTGGGAAACACTGAAGCTTTCTTT.

V usage is TRBV28 and J usage is TRBJ1-1; D gene uncertain. There are 14 residues in the CDR3. Germline CDR1 is MDHEN and CDR2 is SYDVKM. V lost 1 base, J lost 2 bases, and 8 bases lay in between. CDR3 in DNA: TGTGCCAGCAGTTTATTAGGGAGAAACACTGAAGCTTTCTTT. Protein product: CASSLLGRNTEAFF.

V gene TRBV7-9 combines with J gene TRBJ2-1; D gene ambiguous. Between the trimmed V and J ends, which lost 0 bases and 8 bases, there was a span of 5 bases. The CDR3 length is 12 residues. CDR1 is SEHNR, CDR2 FQNEAQ, per germline (reference sequence). The CDR3 loop is CASSLATDEQFF. The CDR3 nucleotides are TGTGCCAGCAGCTTAGCGACTGATGAGCAGTTCTTC.

DNA for the CDR3: TGTGCCAGCAGCTTAGACTACGAGCAGTACTTC. Protein sequence: CASSLDYEQYF. The chain couples TRBV7-2 to TRBJ2-7, with D hard to call. V was cut by 1 base and J by 3 bases, with 1 base left in between. The CDR3 runs to 11 residues. Germline CDR1 is SGHTA and CDR2 is FQGNSA.